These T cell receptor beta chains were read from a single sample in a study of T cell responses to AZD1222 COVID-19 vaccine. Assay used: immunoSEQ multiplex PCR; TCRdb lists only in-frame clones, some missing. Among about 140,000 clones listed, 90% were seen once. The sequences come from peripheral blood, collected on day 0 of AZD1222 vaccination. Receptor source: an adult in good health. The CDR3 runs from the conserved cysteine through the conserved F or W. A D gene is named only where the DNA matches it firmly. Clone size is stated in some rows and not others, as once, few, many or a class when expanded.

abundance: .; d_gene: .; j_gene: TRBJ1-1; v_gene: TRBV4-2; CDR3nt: TGTGCCAGCAGCCAAGGGGAAAACACTGAAGCTTTCTTT; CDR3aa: CASSQGENTEAFF
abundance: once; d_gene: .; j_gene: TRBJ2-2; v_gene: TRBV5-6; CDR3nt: TGTGCCAGCAGCTTAACCCCCGGGGGGCAGCTGAACACCGGGGAGCTGTTTTTT; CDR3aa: CASSLTPGGQLNTGELFF
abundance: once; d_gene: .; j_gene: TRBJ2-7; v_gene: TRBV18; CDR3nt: TGTGCCAGCTCACCGACATTGTCCGGCGAGCAGTACTTC; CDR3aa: CASSPTLSGEQYF
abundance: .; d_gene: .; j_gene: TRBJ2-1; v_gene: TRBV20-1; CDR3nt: TGCAGTGGTAGTCGGAGGGGGCCGGCTGGGGACTACAATGAGCAGTTCTTC; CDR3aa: CSGSRRGPAGDYNEQFF
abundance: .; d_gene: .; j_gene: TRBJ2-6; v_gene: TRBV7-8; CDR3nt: TGTGCCAGCAGCCGGAATATTTGGGATTCTCTGGGGGCCAACGTCCTGACTTTC; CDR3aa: CASSRNIWDSLGANVLTF
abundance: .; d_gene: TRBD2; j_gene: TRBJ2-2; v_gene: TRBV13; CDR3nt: TGTGCCAAGACTAGCGGGGGCGACACCGGGGAGCTGTTTTTT; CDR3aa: CAKTSGGDTGELFF
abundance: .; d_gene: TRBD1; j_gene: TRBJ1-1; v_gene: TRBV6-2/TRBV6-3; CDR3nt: TGTGCCAGCAGTTACCAAAATCCGGGACAGGGGAACACTGAAGCTTTCTTT; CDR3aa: CASSYQNPGQGNTEAFF
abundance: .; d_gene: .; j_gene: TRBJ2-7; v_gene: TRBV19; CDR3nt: TGTGCCAGTAGTATAGGCGCCAAGAGCTCCTACGAGCAGTACTTC; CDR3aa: CASSIGAKSSYEQYF
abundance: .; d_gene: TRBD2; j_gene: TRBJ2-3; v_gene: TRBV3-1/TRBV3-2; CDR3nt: TGTGCCAGCAGCCCTACTAGCGGGGGGGCGGTAGATACGCAGTATTTT; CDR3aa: CASSPTSGGAVDTQYF
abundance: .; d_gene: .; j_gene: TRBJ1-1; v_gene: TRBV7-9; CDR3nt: TGTGCCAGCATGAGACAGAGTGAAGCTTTCTTT; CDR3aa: CASMRQSEAFF
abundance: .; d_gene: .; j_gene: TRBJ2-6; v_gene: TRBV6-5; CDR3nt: TGTGCCAGCAGACTCACAGGGTCTGGGGCCAACGTCCTGACTTTC; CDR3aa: CASRLTGSGANVLTF
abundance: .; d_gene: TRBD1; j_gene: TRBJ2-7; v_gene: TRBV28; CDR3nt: TGTGCCAGCAGTTTAGCTGGGACAGGAGGCGGCGAGCAGTACTTC; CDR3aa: CASSLAGTGGGEQYF
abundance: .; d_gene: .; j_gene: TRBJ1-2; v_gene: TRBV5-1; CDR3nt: TGCGCCAGCAGCTTGACAGTAGGGTCGGAGGGCTACACCTTC; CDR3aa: CASSLTVGSEGYTF
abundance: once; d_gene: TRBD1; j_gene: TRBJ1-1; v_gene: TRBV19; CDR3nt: TGTGCCAGTAGTCCGAGACAGGGGAGGACCACTGAAGCTTTCTTT; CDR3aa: CASSPRQGRTTEAFF
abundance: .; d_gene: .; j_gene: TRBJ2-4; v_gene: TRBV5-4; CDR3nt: TGTGCCAGCAGCCCGGGGAGTAACAAAAACATTCAGTACTTC; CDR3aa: CASSPGSNKNIQYF
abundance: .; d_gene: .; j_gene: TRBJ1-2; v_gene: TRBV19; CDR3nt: TGTGCCAGTACCGGGACCGGGAATGGCTACACCTTC; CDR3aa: CASTGTGNGYTF
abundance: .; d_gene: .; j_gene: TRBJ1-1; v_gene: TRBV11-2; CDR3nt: TGTGCCAGCAGCTTAGATTTTACGGTTGTGAACACTGAAGCTTTCTTT; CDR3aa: CASSLDFTVVNTEAFF